This T cell receptor (beta chain) was observed in a study of chemoradiotherapy in HPV16-positive cancers. Across the whole study: Candidate HPV-specific T-cell clones and common TCR motifs came from functional assays in a couple of HPV16-positive patients. The study's findings and limits: HPV-specific T cells were functionally defined from only two HPV16-positive patients. During treatment, candidate HPV-specific clones and E7-related motifs expanded in tumor.

To note about this clone: What it binds is unknown.

Repertoires were generated with immunoSEQ multiplex PCR, while TCRdb's copy carries only in-frame clones and drops some. The table records approximately 12,000 clones, 80% to 95% of them present only once. J gave up 0 bases and V 4 bases, and 12 bases lay outside the gene matches. The CDR3 spans 19 residues. In germline, CDR1 is SNHLY, CDR2 FYNNEI. Repertoires were sampled repeatedly during chemoradiotherapy. The specimen was blood, collected from a patient who underwent chemoradiotherapy. This receptor was taken from a human donor with HPV-associated anogenital cancer. The chain carries TRBV2 and TRBJ1-6; 7 bases line up with TRBD1. The CDR3 here is CASSGRGTVSSSYNSPLHF. As DNA, the CDR3 is TGTGCCAGCAGTGGAAGGGGGACAGTCTCAAGCTCCTATAATTCACCCCTCCACTTT.